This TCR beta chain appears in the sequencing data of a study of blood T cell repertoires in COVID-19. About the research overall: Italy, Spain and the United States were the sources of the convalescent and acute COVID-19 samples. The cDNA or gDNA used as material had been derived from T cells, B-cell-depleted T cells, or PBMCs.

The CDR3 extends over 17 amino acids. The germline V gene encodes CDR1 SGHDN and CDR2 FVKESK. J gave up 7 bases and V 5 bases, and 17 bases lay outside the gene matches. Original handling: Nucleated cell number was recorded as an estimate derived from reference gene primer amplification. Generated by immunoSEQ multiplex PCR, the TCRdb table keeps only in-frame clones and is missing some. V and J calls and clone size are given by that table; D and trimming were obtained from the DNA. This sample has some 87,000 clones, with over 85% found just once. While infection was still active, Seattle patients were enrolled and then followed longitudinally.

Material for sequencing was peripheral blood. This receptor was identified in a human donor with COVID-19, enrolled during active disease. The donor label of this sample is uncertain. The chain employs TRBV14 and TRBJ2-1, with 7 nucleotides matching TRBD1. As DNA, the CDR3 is TGTGCCAGCAGCTCCAACGGGGCAGACAGGGTCCGAAATGAGCAGTTCTTC. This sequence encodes CASSSNGADRVRNEQFF.